One T cell receptor beta chain is described in this entry. Germline values: CDR1 MNHEY, CDR2 SMNVEV (reference sequence). Between the trimmed V and J ends, which lost 4 bases and 5 bases, there was a span of 20 bases. The CDR3 runs to 17 residues. Sequenced by immunoSEQ multiplex PCR; TCRdb stores in-frame clones only, minus some. The sample yields about 400,000 clones, 70% to 90% seen once. The data belong to a study of blood T cell repertoires in COVID-19. Across the whole study: The study drew acute and convalescent COVID-19 samples from the United States, Italy and Spain. T cells, B-cell-depleted T cells, or PBMCs provided the cDNA or gDNA that served as material.

Cohorts were based on clinical histories the participants reported. The rearrangement links TRBV27 to TRBJ2-2; D remains unclear. The source of this sequence is a woman between 40 and 50 years old with acute COVID-19. The sequenced material came from PBMCs or T cells enriched from blood (not recorded which). In DNA form, the CDR3 reads TGTGCCAGCAGTTCCAGGTTATGGGCAGGCAAGACCGGGGAGCTGTTTTTT. Encoded protein: CASSSRLWAGKTGELFF.